This T cell receptor (beta chain) came from a study of graft-versus-host responses after intestinal transplantation. This table comes from immunoSEQ multiplex PCR, and its TCRdb copy is limited to in-frame clones, with some not included. This table has 5,500 to 6,000 clones, about 33% appearing once. Germline V gives CDR1 LNHNV, CDR2 YYDKDF (reference sequence). This CDR3 is 15 amino acids long. Trimming took 0 bases from V and 4 from J, leaving 10 bases between them. Plating of about 200,000 CFSE-labeled responder cells was done together with about 200,000 irradiated, violet-dye-labeled stimulator cells. Study-wide results and caveats: Patients who carried graft-donor T cell macrochimerism also had high graft-versus-host to host-versus-graft clonal ratios in their allografts.

The rearrangement links TRBV15 to TRBJ1-5; D gene unclear. The clonotype originates from a human patient who received an intestinal transplant. Sequenced here: alloreactive CD8+ T cells from a mixed lymphocyte reaction culture, sampled before intestinal transplant. Subset here: CFSE-low proliferating T cells sorted from approximately 6-day pre-transplant mixed lymphocyte reaction (GvH or HvG direction). The CDR3, as DNA: TGTGCCACCAGCAGAGATCGAGGCCAGAATCAGCCCCAGCATTTT. This translates into CATSRDRGQNQPQHF.